The rows below give T cell receptor beta chains drawn from one sample of a study of cytomegalovirus exposure and HLA in healthy donors. Profiling relied on immunoSEQ multiplex PCR, and the TCRdb table lists in-frame clones only, not all of them. The sample lists 150,000 to 200,000 clones; approximately 81% were seen once. Specimen: PBMCs. The receptors derive from a man aged 18 to 30 in good health and CMV-seropositive. Both conserved end residues are part of each CDR3. D genes are given only for firm matches.

D	V	J	length	DNA	CDR3
TRBD2	TRBV29-1	TRBJ2-1	19	TGCAGCGTTACGGCGGGACTAGCGGGGGGGCGGGTGTCCTACAATGAGCAGTTCTTC	CSVTAGLAGGRVSYNEQFF
NA	TRBV5-1	TRBJ1-5	18	TGCGCCAGCACCCTTGTTATTTCGGAGGGCTATAGCAATCAGCCCCAGCATTTT	CASTLVISEGYSNQPQHF
TRBD1	TRBV6-7	TRBJ1-5	14	TGTGCCAGCAGGGGGACAGGGACTATGTGGCCCCAGCATTTT	CASRGTGTMWPQHF
TRBD2	TRBV7-3	TRBJ2-3	15	TGTGCCAGCAGCTTAAACCACGGGGGGGCAGATACGCAGTATTTT	CASSLNHGGADTQYF
NA	TRBV5-6	TRBJ1-2	14	TGTGCCAGCAGCTTGGGTAGGGGTCTCTATGGCTACACCTTC	CASSLGRGLYGYTF
TRBD1	TRBV6-1	TRBJ2-1	14	TGTGCCAGCAGTGGCCGGGACAGTTACAATGAGCAGTTCTTC	CASSGRDSYNEQFF
TRBD1	TRBV5-1	TRBJ2-1	13	TGCGCCAGCGCCTGGGACAGGGACAATGAGCAGTTCTTC	CASAWDRDNEQFF
TRBD1	TRBV5-6	TRBJ1-4	13	TGTGCCAGCAGACGTACGACAGGGGGAATTCAGTTTTTT	CASRRTTGGIQFF
NA	TRBV11-2	TRBJ1-1	14	TGTGCCAGCAGCCTCTCCGCAGTCAACACTGAAGCTTTCTTT	CASSLSAVNTEAFF
NA	TRBV7-6	TRBJ1-1	15	TGTGCCAGCAGCTTAAGGGCCAGGGTGGACACTGAAGCTTTCTTT	CASSLRARVDTEAFF
NA	TRBV7-8	TRBJ1-1	17	TGTGCCAGCAGCACACGCACGGCAGGGTGGTTGACGGCTGAAGCTTTCTTT	CASSTRTAGWLTAEAFF
TRBD2	TRBV7-6	TRBJ2-1	16	TGTGCCAGCAGCTTAGTAGCGGGGGTGGGGGGGAATGAGCAGTTCTTC	CASSLVAGVGGNEQFF